The rows below give T cell receptor beta chains drawn from one sample of a study of radiotherapy plus CTLA-4 blockade in lung cancer. The table came from immunoSEQ multiplex PCR; TCRdb's copy has only in-frame clones and leaves some out. The sample shows about 62,000 clones, approximately 80% of them seen only once. The specimen was peripheral blood, collected from a patient treated with radiotherapy plus ipilimumab. These receptors were taken from a human donor with non-small cell lung cancer who had a complete response to radiotherapy plus ipilimumab. The CDR3 runs from the conserved cysteine through the conserved F or W.

v_gene	len	CDR3aa
TRBV7-8	17	CASSLGLGSLLADTQYF
TRBV6-1	13	CASVRDGNQPQHF
TRBV27	14	CASQSGGRHTEAFF
TRBV27	13	CASSFAMNTEAFF
TRBV28	16	CASSSPGSKLNYGYTF
TRBV7-9	12	CASSFLNQPQHF
TRBV30	14	CAWSVLRGRSGYTF
TRBV5-1	12	CASSLVGETQYF
TRBV2	14	CASSGDRGYNEQFF
TRBV11-3	14	CASSSSRGVETQYF
TRBV12-5	15	CASGWGGSLGNTIYF
TRBV7-2	15	CASSSAGQGRYGYTF
TRBV4-3	16	CASSQDPRGANYGYTF
TRBV5-4	18	CASSLFPSGQGAGNEQFF
TRBV10-3	14	CAISEGRMNTEAFF
TRBV5-1	14	CASIRTPAEETQYF
TRBV10-3	11	CAISDVGELFF
TRBV5-1	16	CASSLSGASSAETQYF
TRBV6-5	16	CASSYGRGRIRETQYF
TRBV27	15	CASSHPSGSYNEQFF
TRBV18	16	CASSPGLRNIADTQYF
TRBV5-6	15	CASSFTSGGQETQYF
TRBV4-1	14	CASSHLTRNTEAFF
TRBV7-6	11	CASSATGELFF
TRBV6-1	13	CASSVGQSYGYTF
TRBV5-1	15	CASSLGRVLTDTQYF
TRBV30	13	CAWSGDSYQPQHF
TRBV27	15	CASSTPGLAFGELFF